This TCR beta chain was documented in a study of T cell changes during pregnancy in multiple sclerosis. Only in-frame clones appear in the TCRdb table, and some are missing; sequencing was by immunoSEQ multiplex PCR. The table includes under 85,000 clones, over 85% detected once. The CDR3 sequence is 13 residues long. V shed 4 bases and J 8 bases; nucleotides not matched to a gene: 9. Germline V gives CDR1 SQVTM, CDR2 ANQGSEA. The chain links TRBV29-1 to TRBJ1-2; TRBD1 agrees at 8 bases. The TCR comes from a female donor with multiple sclerosis, enrolled in a pregnancy study. This specimen was CD4+ T cells from peripheral blood mononuclear cells, taken before pregnancy. In nucleotides, the CDR3 is TGCAGCGTTGTTCTCTCGGCAGGGGGCGGCTACACCTTC. It yields the protein CSVVLSAGGGYTF.